A single sample gave rise to the 20 T cell receptor beta chains below, sequenced in a study of blood T cell repertoires in COVID-19. TCRdb's table, derived via immunoSEQ multiplex PCR, lists solely in-frame clones and lacks some. This table has about 270,000 clones, over 75% appearing once. The sample was peripheral blood. Receptors originate from a woman aged 50 to 60 with acute or convalescent COVID-19.

The J gene is TRBJ1-5, the V gene TRBV12-3 or TRBV12-4; D might be TRBD1 (5 bases). The CDR3 has 12 residues. V was cut by 9 bases and J by 3 bases, with 9 bases left in between. CDR3 nucleotide sequence: TGTGCCAGTGGCAGGGACAATCAGCCCCAGCATTTT. Its translation: CASGRDNQPQHF.

Regarding this clone: The junction shows a germline mismatch at one end, possibly a read error. The chain recombines TRBV7-7 with TRBJ1-4; 11 positions match TRBD1. The germline V gene encodes CDR1 SSHAT and CDR2 FNYEAQ (reference sequence). This CDR3 region has 19 residues. Here the CDR3 reads CASSLLGDRGTATNEKLFF. The DNA for the CDR3 is TGTGCTAGCAGCTTATTAGGGGACAGGGGGACTGCAACTAATGAAAAACTGTTTTTT.

The chain uses TRBV6-5 and TRBJ1-2; D possibly corresponds to TRBD1 (6 bases). Germline V CDR1 and CDR2: MNHEY, SVGAGI. The CDR3 is 14 residues long. V lost 2 bases and J 5 bases, leaving 12 bases between the germline ends. CDR3 coding DNA: TGTGCCAGCAGTTACGACAGGCGGGCTTATGGCTACACCTTC. This codes for CASSYDRRAYGYTF.

V usage is TRBV5-6 and J usage is TRBJ1-2; 7 nucleotides line up with TRBD1. This CDR3 comprises 14 residues. CDR1 is SGHDT and CDR2 is YYEEEE in the germline V gene. The V segment lost 4 bases and the J segment 4 bases; nucleotides outside the gene matches: 7. The CDR3 is CASSALDRLYGYTF. The CDR3 DNA reads as TGTGCCAGCAGCGCCTTGGACAGGCTCTATGGCTACACCTTC.

V gene TRBV29-1 combines with J gene TRBJ2-3, with D uncertain. Germline V gene sequence: CDR1 SQVTM, CDR2 ANQGSEA. This CDR3 is 12 amino acids long. V dropped 1 base and J dropped 11 bases, with 13 bases sitting between them. The CDR3 DNA reads TGCAGCGTTGAAGCATCGGAGTACCGGCAGTATTTT. Translating it yields CSVEASEYRQYF.

V gene TRBV5-8 combines with J gene TRBJ1-6; TRBD1 matches at 7 bases. The CDR3 length is 14 residues. The ends lost 4 bases at V and 4 bases at J; junction bases unmatched: 2. From germline, CDR1 is SGHTS and CDR2 YDEGEE. DNA of the CDR3: TGTGCCAGCAGCCACAGGGGTTATAATTCACCCCTCCACTTT. Amino acid sequence: CASSHRGYNSPLHF.

The CDR3 is CASSYDSPSNNEQFF. The CDR3 nucleotides are TGTGCCAGCAGTTACGACAGTCCCTCGAACAATGAGCAGTTCTTC. The chain couples TRBV6-2 or TRBV6-3 to TRBJ2-1, with D possibly being TRBD1 (5 bases). The CDR3 has 15 amino acids. V lost 2 bases to trimming and J lost 5 bases, with 13 bases between them. In germline, CDR1 is MNHEY, CDR2 SVGEGT.

The J gene is TRBJ2-5, the V gene TRBV5-4; a weak D match, TRBD1 (5 bases). From germline, CDR1 is SGHNT and CDR2 YYREEE (reference sequence). CDR3 length: 14 residues. V gave up 4 bases and J gave up 0 bases, with 10 bases separating them. CDR3 protein: CASSTRQYQETQYF. The CDR3, as DNA: TGTGCCAGCAGCACCAGACAGTACCAAGAGACCCAGTACTTC.

The J gene is TRBJ2-7, the V gene TRBV28; TRBD2 agrees at 7 bases. Germline assignment: CDR1 MDHEN and CDR2 SYDVKM. Germline trimming cut 1 base from V and 6 bases from J; bases unmatched to any gene: 9. The CDR3 is 15 amino acids. The CDR3 bases are TGTGCCAGCAGTTTATTACATGCGGGAGAACGCGAGCAGTACTTC. Translation: CASSLLHAGEREQYF.

The chain employs TRBV28 and TRBJ2-1; 9 bases line up with TRBD1. V lost 2 bases to trimming and J lost 2 bases; unmatched junction nucleotides: 7. CDR1 MDHEN and CDR2 SYDVKM come from the germline V gene. The CDR3 consists of 17 residues. CDR3 in amino acids: CASSLQTGGIAYNEQFF. The CDR3 DNA reads as TGTGCCAGCAGTTTACAGACAGGGGGAATTGCCTACAATGAGCAGTTCTTC.

This clone was recorded a few times. The chain carries TRBV5-1 and TRBJ1-1, with D unclear. Germline CDR1 reads SGHRS; CDR2 reads YFSETQ. The length of the CDR3 is 15 residues. Trimming removed 0 bases at V and 0 bases at J, with 9 bases between. The CDR3 DNA is TGCGCCAGCAGCTTGGCGGAGTTATTGAACACTGAAGCTTTCTTT. This codes for CASSLAELLNTEAFF.

The chain has TRBV5-1 and TRBJ1-2; the D gene is possibly TRBD1 (5 bases). V lost 5 bases to trimming and J lost 1 base, with 12 bases between them. Germline values: CDR1 SGHRS, CDR2 YFSETQ. This CDR3 comprises 14 residues. The DNA for the CDR3 is TGCGCCAGCAGTGCAGGGAGGGGTAACTATGGCTACACCTTC. Translation gives CASSAGRGNYGYTF. The full variable domain, in which reference TRBV5-1 and TRBJ1-2 provide the parts outside the CDR3, is KAGVTQTPRYLIKTRGQQVTLSCSPISGHRSVSWYQQTPGQGLQFLFEYFSETQRNKGNFPGRFSGRQFSNSRSEMNVSTLELGDSALYLCASSAGRGNYGYTFGSGTRLTVV.

This chain connects TRBV30 to TRBJ2-5, with TRBD2 identical over 7 bases. Trimming took 4 bases from V and 2 from J; bases not matched to a gene: 22. This CDR3 has 19 amino acids. The germline V gene encodes CDR1 GTSNPN and CDR2 SVGIG (reference sequence). CDR3 in amino acids: CAWTPAGLAALSWQETQYF. The CDR3 DNA is TGTGCCTGGACCCCGGCAGGGCTAGCGGCCCTCAGTTGGCAAGAGACCCAGTACTTC.

This clone was recorded once. V is TRBV19 and J is TRBJ2-5; TRBD2 agrees at 10 bases. This CDR3 is built from 16 residues. Trimming took 5 bases from V and 0 from J; bases not matched to a gene: 6. From germline, CDR1 is LNHDA and CDR2 SQIVND (reference sequence). The CDR3 is CASSRWTSGNQETQYF. The CDR3 coding sequence is TGTGCCAGTAGTCGATGGACTAGCGGCAACCAAGAGACCCAGTACTTC.

This sequence joins TRBV7-9 and TRBJ1-4; D is uncertain. V shed 5 bases and J shed 3 bases, with 13 bases lying between them. CDR1 is SEHNR, CDR2 FQNEAQ, per germline (reference sequence). The CDR3 covers 15 residues. CDR3 DNA: TGTGCCAGCAGCCCTTCGGGGAGGTCTAATGAAAAACTGTTTTTT. It specifies CASSPSGRSNEKLFF.

This clone was seen a few times. The rearrangement links TRBV3-1 (or the pseudogene TRBV3-2) to TRBJ2-1, with TRBD2 matching 11 bases. This CDR3 region has 13 residues. Germline V lookup: CDR1 LGHDT, CDR2 YNNKEL (reference sequence). The V gene end was trimmed by 6 bases and the J gene end by 9 bases; junction bases not matched to a gene: 4. CDR3 in DNA: TGTGCCAGCAGGCTGGGGACTAGCGGTGAGCAGTTCTTC. Translation: CASRLGTSGEQFF.

The rearrangement links TRBV7-2 to TRBJ2-5, with TRBD2 matching 7 bases. The CDR3 length is 15 residues. CDR1 is SGHTA, CDR2 FQGNSA, per germline. V gave up 5 bases and J gave up 5 bases; unmatched junction bases: 11. CDR3 DNA: TGTGCCAGCAGCCGGACTAGTTCGGTTGGGGAGACCCAGTACTTC. This sequence encodes CASSRTSSVGETQYF.

This clone appeared a single time. V and J are TRBV27 and TRBJ2-7, with unresolved D. The CDR3 length is 16 residues. Deletions cut 3 bases from V and 4 bases from J, with 19 bases between. CDR1 is MNHEY, CDR2 SMNVEV, per germline (reference sequence). The CDR3 loop reads CASSFAPKTQTYEQYF. Here the CDR3 DNA reads TGTGCCAGCAGTTTTGCCCCAAAGACACAAACTTACGAGCAGTACTTC.

The chain links TRBV4-2 to TRBJ2-7; 7 nucleotides match TRBD2. The ends lost 2 bases at V and 2 bases at J; junction bases unmatched: 9. CDR1 LGHNA and CDR2 YNFKEQ come from the germline V gene. This CDR3 spans 16 amino acids. The CDR3 DNA is TGTGCCAGCAGCCAATGGTTAGGAGCGGGACCCTACGAGCAGTACTTC. Amino acids: CASSQWLGAGPYEQYF.

The chain couples TRBV28 to TRBJ1-5; TRBD1 agrees at 9 bases. The CDR3 is 16 residues long. Per the germline V gene, CDR1 is MDHEN and CDR2 is SYDVKM. V lost 2 bases to trimming and J lost 7 bases; unmatched junction nucleotides: 9. The CDR3 DNA reads TGTGCCAGCAGTTTAAGCTCCGGGACAGGGATACAGCCCCAGCATTTT. It translates to CASSLSSGTGIQPQHF.